This T cell receptor beta chain derives from a study of cytomegalovirus exposure and HLA in healthy donors (dated by TCRdb to between 2016 and 2019). Turning to the overall study: According to an earlier analysis of 587 of the donors, some 170 million T cells yielded some 110 million unique TCR beta sequences and around 280 Gb of sequence data. About 280 gigabases of sequencing data and around 87 million unique TCR sequences were included in an early release covering about 620 HLA-typed donors. The genetic ancestry cluster associated with self-reported Caucasian donors included 81% of the roughly 400 genotyped donors. The aim of the study was to test whether cataloging public T cell receptors could identify signatures of past pathogen exposure. The T cell repertoires of 666 subjects were profiled by immunosequencing and related to cytomegalovirus serostatus. A separate validation cohort of 100 to 150 different subjects was used in addition to the roughly 700-subject first cohort. To predict cytomegalovirus infection status, the study combined high-throughput TCR immunosequencing, statistical association of individual TCRs with disease status, and machine learning. To study patterns of TCR occurrence, a later analysis re-analyzed previously published TCR beta repertoires from more than 550 donors and added high-resolution HLA genotyping. Rather than drawing on any new phenotypic data, the later analysis identified candidate immune exposures from TCR beta sequences and the way those sequences occurred across donors. To decide whether each TCR beta V gene segment behaved as functional or pseudogenic, an earlier analysis of some 600 of the donors relied on high-throughput TCR beta sequencing. Donor age, sex, ethnicity and CMV serostatus were compiled together with the repertoire data. In a later genetic analysis, genome-wide SNP genotypes for about 55% of the roughly 670 donors were used, and that subset was treated as a discovery cohort. All discovery cohort repertoires had been generated using a single sequencing platform. Class I and class II HLA loci were covered by the typing at four-digit resolution. Typing coverage differed by locus: A, B, C, DRB1 and DQB1 were typed in about 620-630 donors, DQA1 in about 550, DPA1 in approximately 600, and DPB1 in just under 480. Several DR-DQ haplotypes were handled as single units for association and clustering, since linkage in the cohort was strong. Among 350 to 400 genotyped donors of the cohort, an average of approximately 250,000 unique TCR beta nucleotide sequences were sequenced per donor, approximately 20% of them non-productive. The investigation overall reported the following: A further reported finding was that TCR beta sequences accurately predicted the HLA-A and HLA-B alleles for most subjects in the first cohort. A later analysis found that most CMV-associated TCR beta chains appeared HLA-restricted, with HLA associations seemingly driven largely by CMV exposure. V-gene and J-gene trimming of TCR beta chains was associated with a missense DCLRE1C variant in a later genetic analysis, and the association was replicated in an independent cohort. Several of the top co-occurrence clusters appeared to be linked to parvovirus B19, influenza, CMV and Epstein-Barr virus, according to a later analysis. The study gave a list of about 160 TCR beta chains associated with cytomegalovirus. When HLA alleles, especially DR and DQ, strongly co-occurred, attributing TCR associations to individual alleles was difficult. Because counts were too low, about 15 rarely observed V segments, including chromosome 9 orphons, were left out of the earlier analysis of about 620 of the donors. In vitro tests confirmed that a few of the cytomegalovirus-associated TCR beta chains recognize cytomegalovirus antigens. Sequencing depth was assumed to be roughly uniform across donors in the presence/absence analyses, though that assumption may not hold. Correlated functional status among segregating V segments might be attributable to linkage disequilibrium, but an unknown experimental factor could not be ruled out. HLA typing was unavailable for some donors at each locus, so association tests used only the typed subset. An earlier analysis of 450 to 750 of the donors showed that most TCR beta V segments appeared in productive rearrangements either about 87% or about 30% of the time, which broadly matched IMGT annotations. A later analysis found that HLA-associated TCR beta chains were more clonally expanded and had lower generation probabilities than equally common non-associated chains. Because the 87-base-pair reads could not distinguish some IMGT-functional V segments, including TRBV6-2 and TRBV6-3, those segments were excluded. A later analysis associated about 18,000 TCR beta sequences with specific HLA alleles at a false discovery rate of 0.05. The classifier was reported to diagnose cytomegalovirus status with high specificity and sensitivity in both the original cohort and the validation cohort. Only TCR beta chains were sequenced in this cohort, and the absence of alpha or paired-chain data limited detectable features. A later genetic analysis reported fewer N-insertions in productive TCRs among donors in an Asian-associated ancestry cluster than the approximately 670-donor mean. In a later analysis, TCR association rates were found to vary across HLA loci, with the most associated TCRs seen for DRB1 alleles and the fewest for HLA-C alleles. The only immune exposure information available for the cohort was CMV serostatus. Across donors, most TCR sequences were observed very rarely, whereas some public TCRs were present in many individuals. According to the authors, the approach could potentially be generalized to other disease states and immunological phenotypes. A group of highly shared sequence variants was considered likely to be a technical artifact of the sequencing pipeline.

About this clone itself: Its target antigen remains unknown. No qualities accompany the bases; no much larger clone lies one base away.

There are 14 amino acids in the CDR3, from cysteine to phenylalanine inclusive. Of all the DNA, just the CDR3 is kept, 42 bases in frame from base 1. The CDR1 and CDR2 encoded by the germline V gene are MGHDK and SYGVNS. V has 6 bases trimmed and J has 5 bases trimmed; junction bases matching no gene number 3. The method behind the library was the immunoSEQ multiplex PCR assay. A mixture of 60 forward primers for TCR Vbeta segments and 13 reverse primers for TCR Jbeta segments was used in the multiplex PCR. The CDR3 region of rearranged TCR beta genes was amplified from genomic DNA with a multiplex PCR assay. The Illumina HiSeq System was used to sequence the amplified TCR beta libraries as 87-base-pair reads. The original methods were these. In a later analysis, some 80 million unique TCR beta chains were counted across the roughly 670 repertoires, and roughly 11 million of these chains were shared by at least two donors. Raw reads were error-corrected and collapsed into unique sequences with a nearest-neighbor algorithm that merged closely related sequences to remove PCR and sequencing errors. Alignment of CDR3 sequences to IMGT reference sequences was used to assign V, D and J gene segments. For a sequence to be retained, a match of at least six nucleotides was required to both a V gene segment and a J gene segment. A rearrangement counted as productive if the CDR3 had no stop codons and remained in frame with V and J, and every other rearrangement counted as non-productive. CDR3 was defined by IMGT convention, running from the second conserved V-encoded cysteine to the conserved J-encoded phenylalanine. In an earlier analysis of 500 to 650 of the donors, sequences lacking an unambiguous match to a single V gene segment were excluded. In an earlier analysis of some 590 of the donors, a V segment was called functional when productive rearrangements were above 56.7%, and segregating when the standard deviation between donors exceeded 5%. A statistical classification framework was built to diagnose cytomegalovirus status from the catalog of TCR beta chain sequences. V and J gene assignment, in a later analysis, came from comparing TCR nucleotide sequences with IMGT/GENE-DB human TR gene sequences. Using the TCRdist pipeline, a later analysis assigned CDR3 sequences along with most-parsimonious VDJ recombination scenarios. In a later analysis, every TCR beta chain was defined by the combination of its CDR3 amino acid sequence and its V-gene family, and reads without a unique V-gene family were dropped. A later analysis removed several hundred highly shared, low-generation-probability nucleotide sequences to deal with suspected cross-contamination and a sequencing artifact. A later analysis calculated a clonal expansion index for each public chain from normalized within-repertoire ranks of inferred template counts. A later analysis computed generation probabilities with a VDJ recombination model fitted to out-of-frame rearrangements, and checked the results against IGoR. A later analysis scored TCR-TCR, TCR-HLA and TCR-CMV co-occurrence with hypergeometric tests, applying a repertoire-size bias correction to TCR pairs. A later analysis estimated false discovery rates by permuting HLA or CMV assignments 20 times. In a later analysis, co-occurring TCRs were grouped using DBSCAN, with TCRdist sequence similarity added in when clustering inside HLA-allele-positive subsets. For co-occurrence clustering, repertoires with fewer than 30,000 or more than 120,000 public chains were excluded, along with roughly 5 repertoires with anomalous nucleotide sharing. Not all clones reach the TCRdb copy of this immuneACCESS table, which keeps in-frame sequences only. Checked studies attribute under half of the gap to unresolved V genes and leave the rest unexplained. V, J and clone size are those of that table, while D and trimming were read from the DNA. This sample is represented by roughly 86,000 clones; around four fifths of them were singletons. The top ten clones comprise under 8% of the sample.

The cohort consisted of 670 or so healthy bone marrow donors. Cohort members were all nominally healthy when sampled, although unrecorded immune exposures were likely present. The donor was CMV seropositive and was included in the group of around 300 seropositive cohort members. Every donor gave a peripheral blood sample, and the peripheral blood mononuclear cells from that sample were used for TCR beta sequencing. Genomic DNA was extracted from the blood cell samples with the Qiagen DNeasy Blood Extraction Kit. In this chain, TRBV25-1 is recombined with TRBJ1-4, with 10 junctional bases fitting TRBD1. The material sequenced was PBMCs. The source is a man in his fifties in good health and CMV-seropositive. The nucleotides read TGTGCCAGCAGCGGGGACAGGGGAAATGAAAAACTGTTTTTT. This translates into CASSGDRGNEKLFF.